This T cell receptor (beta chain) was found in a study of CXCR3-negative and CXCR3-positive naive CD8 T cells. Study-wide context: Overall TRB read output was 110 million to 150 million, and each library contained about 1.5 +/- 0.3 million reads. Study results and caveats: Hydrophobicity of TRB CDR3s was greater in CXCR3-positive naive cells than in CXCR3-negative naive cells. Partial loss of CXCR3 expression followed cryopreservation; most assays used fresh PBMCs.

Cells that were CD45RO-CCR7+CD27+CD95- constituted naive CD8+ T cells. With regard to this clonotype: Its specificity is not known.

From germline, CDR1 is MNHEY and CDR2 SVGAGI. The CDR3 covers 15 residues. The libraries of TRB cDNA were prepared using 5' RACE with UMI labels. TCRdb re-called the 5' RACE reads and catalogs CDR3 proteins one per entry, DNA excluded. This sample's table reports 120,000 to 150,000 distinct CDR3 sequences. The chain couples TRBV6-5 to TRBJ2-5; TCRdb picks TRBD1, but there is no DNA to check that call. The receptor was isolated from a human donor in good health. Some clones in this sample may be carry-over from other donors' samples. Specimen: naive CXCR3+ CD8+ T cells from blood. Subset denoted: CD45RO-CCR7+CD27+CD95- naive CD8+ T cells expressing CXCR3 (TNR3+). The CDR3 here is CASSYSGGTQETQYF.